The entry below describes one T cell receptor (beta chain). Its antigen is currently unknown. Those who donated were healthy HIV-negative adults, with no recent acute infections or vaccinations reported. This specimen comes from a study of shared clonotypes between healthy human individuals. Study-wide points: Clonotypes shared by all four donors outscored non-shared clonotypes in generation probability. A handful of donors had around 5.5% of their naive CD4 clonotypes in common.

After removal of 9 bases from V and 11 bases from J, the junction contained 14 bases not matched to a gene. Germline-derived CDR1 and CDR2 are ENHRY and SYGVKD. This CDR3 is 14 amino acids long. Produced via immunoSEQ multiplex PCR; TCRdb's table is partial and in-frame only. The repertoire consists of about 2 million clones, with roughly 95% occurring once and the leading ten covering about 0.13%. The clonotype originates from a man younger than 35 in good health. The source material was naive CD4+ T cells sorted from blood. Subset described: CD45RA+ positively selected. The gene calls are TRBV10-3 and TRBJ2-1, with TRBD2 matching 9 bases. The CDR3 DNA follows: TGTGCCATAGGGGAGGGGGTCCTAGCGGGAAAGCAGTTCTTC. Its translation: CAIGEGVLAGKQFF.